The following is a T cell receptor beta chain sequence with its context. Assay: immunoSEQ multiplex PCR; the TCRdb copy retains only in-frame clones and omits some. The sample holds some 140,000 clones, 80% to 90% seen once. The entry originates in a study of cytomegalovirus exposure and HLA in healthy donors. Germline loops: CDR1 LNHNV, CDR2 YYDKDF (reference sequence). The J segment lost 7 bases and the V segment lost 8 bases, leaving 7 bases of the junction unmatched. CDR3 length: 13 amino acids. This receptor was obtained from a man aged 18 to 35 in good health and CMV-seronegative. The sample comprised PBMCs. The chain is built from TRBV15 and TRBJ2-1; TRBD2 matches at 8 bases. As DNA, the CDR3 is TGTGCCACCTCTCCGGGAGGGCCGAATGAGCAGTTCTTC. The encoded protein is CATSPGGPNEQFF. Full variable domain (rest looked up from reference TRBV15 and TRBJ2-1): DAMVIQNPRYQVTQFGKPVTLSCSQTLNHNVMYWYQQKSSQAPKLLFHYYDKDFNNEADTPDNFQSRRPNTSFCFLDIRSPGLGDTAMYLCATSPGGPNEQFFGPGTRLTVL.